Here is one T cell receptor beta chain with its context. Its antigen is still unknown. These data belong to a study of T cell responses to AZD1222 COVID-19 vaccine. General study points: A rise in Spike-specific TCR breadth and depth followed two AZD1222 doses. At baseline, seropositivity was found in only 6 or 7 AZD1222 recipients.

The V and J ends lost 0 bases and 7 bases respectively, with 13 bases between them. Germline CDR1 reads SGHRS; CDR2 reads YFSETQ. CDR3 length: 14 amino acids. Clones were sequenced by immunoSEQ multiplex PCR, and TCRdb holds only the in-frame ones, with some missing. The repertoire holds about 160,000 clones, with just over 90% as singletons. This chain connects TRBV5-1 to TRBJ1-2; no clear D gene. This receptor was obtained from an adult in good health. This sample comprised peripheral blood, obtained on day 0 of MenACWY control vaccination. The chain's CDR3 is CASSLEQQASGYTF. For the CDR3, the DNA is TGCGCCAGCAGCTTGGAACAGCAAGCGTCTGGCTACACCTTC.